The next 5 T cell receptor beta chains were all read from a single sample in a study of OX40 agonist ivuxolimab in advanced cancers. Only in-frame clones appear in the TCRdb table, and some are missing; sequencing was by immunoSEQ multiplex PCR. This repertoire shows tens of thousands of clones, over 80% found once; its top ten account for 0.4% to 0.55%. Sample: CD4+ or CD8+ T cells sorted from blood, taken in a trial of the OX40 agonist ivuxolimab. These receptors came from an adult with an advanced solid tumor such as melanoma, head and neck, liver or kidney cancer.

The J gene is TRBJ2-7, the V gene TRBV4-2; 9 positions agree with TRBD2. Trimming took 1 base from V and 2 from J; bases not matched to a gene: 3. There are 15 residues in the CDR3. Germline lookup yields CDR1 LGHNA and CDR2 YNFKEQ. CDR3 in DNA: TGTGCCAGCAGCCAAGTGGGCGGGAGGGCCTACGAGCAGTACTTC. Translated: CASSQVGGRAYEQYF.

This chain joins TRBV19 and TRBJ2-5, with D possibly matching TRBD2 (5 bases). Trimming shortened V by 1 base and J by 2 bases, and 11 bases separated the two germline ends. The germline CDR1 and CDR2 sequences are LNHDA and SQIVND (reference sequence). CDR3 size: 15 residues. CDR3 protein: CASSIGNSGQETQYF. For the CDR3, the DNA is TGTGCCAGTAGTATAGGTAACAGCGGACAAGAGACCCAGTACTTC.

J is TRBJ1-2 and V is TRBV6-6; D is possibly TRBD1 (6 bases). Trimming shortened V by 5 bases and J by 8 bases, and 15 bases separated the two germline ends. Germline CDR1 MNHNY, CDR2 SVGAGI (reference sequence). The CDR3 spans 13 residues. DNA of the CDR3: TGTGCCAGCAGTCCATCGGGGGCGCTGGGCTACACCTTC. Amino acids: CASSPSGALGYTF.

The genes are TRBV4-2 and TRBJ2-5; 12 bases line up with TRBD2. Germline V gene sequence: CDR1 LGHNA, CDR2 YNFKEQ. V lost 1 base and J lost 2; bases outside the gene matches: 5. CDR3 length equals 17 residues. CDR3 residues: CASSQGDGLAGQETQYF. CDR3 DNA: TGTGCCAGCAGCCAAGGGGATGGACTAGCGGGACAAGAGACCCAGTACTTC.

This clone has a handful of counts. This chain connects TRBV30 to TRBJ1-1; 9 bases agree with TRBD1. The CDR3 runs 16 residues. V lost 0 bases and J lost 1; bases outside the gene matches: 6. Germline CDR1 and CDR2: GTSNPN and SVGIG (reference sequence). For the CDR3, the DNA is TGTGCCTGGAGTGTACAACAGGGGGCGAGGAACACTGAAGCTTTCTTT. It is translated as CAWSVQQGARNTEAFF. The full variable domain, completed using reference TRBV30 and TRBJ1-1, is SQTIHQWPATLVQPVGSPLSLECTVEGTSNPNLYWYRQAAGRGLQLLFYSVGIGQISSEVPQNLSASRPQDRQFILSSKKLLLSDSGFYLCAWSVQQGARNTEAFFGQGTRLTVV.